This T cell receptor (beta chain) was captured in a study of T cell responses to AZD1222 COVID-19 vaccine. Sequenced by immunoSEQ multiplex PCR; TCRdb stores in-frame clones only, minus some. Found here are roughly 110,000 clones, roughly 90% of them singletons; the top ten hold roughly 8.7%. Points from the study as a whole: Repertoire sampling happened only post peak T cell response. Clonal diversity was possibly underestimated, and the donors were mostly white British, with more females.

On this clone itself: Its antigen is still unknown.

This CDR3 is 15 amino acids long. Trimming shortened V by 3 bases and J by 1 base, and 9 bases separated the two germline ends. Germline-derived CDR1 and CDR2 are LNHNV and YYDKDF (reference sequence). Sequences were derived from peripheral blood, sampled 28 days after the second AZD1222 dose. The chain joins TRBV15 to TRBJ2-2; D possibly corresponds to TRBD2 (5 bases). The sequence was obtained from an adult who received the AZD1222 COVID-19 vaccine. CDR3 loop: CATSRLAVNTGELFF. DNA of the CDR3: TGTGCCACCAGCAGGCTAGCAGTGAACACCGGGGAGCTGTTTTTT.